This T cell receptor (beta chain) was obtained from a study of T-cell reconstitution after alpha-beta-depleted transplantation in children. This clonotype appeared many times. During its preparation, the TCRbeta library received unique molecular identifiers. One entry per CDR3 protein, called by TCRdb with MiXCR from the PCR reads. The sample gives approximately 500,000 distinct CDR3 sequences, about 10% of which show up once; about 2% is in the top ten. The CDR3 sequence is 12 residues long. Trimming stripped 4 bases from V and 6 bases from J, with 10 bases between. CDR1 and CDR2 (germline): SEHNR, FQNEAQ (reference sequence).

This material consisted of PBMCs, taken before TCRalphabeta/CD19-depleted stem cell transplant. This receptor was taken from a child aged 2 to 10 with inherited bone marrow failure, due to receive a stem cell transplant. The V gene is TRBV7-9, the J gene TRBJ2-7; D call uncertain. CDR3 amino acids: CASSSRLSEQYF. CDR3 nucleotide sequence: TGTGCCAGCAGCTCACGACTGAGCGAGCAGTACTTC.